These 12 T cell receptor beta chains came from one sample sequenced in a study of blood T cell repertoires in COVID-19. Clones were read by immunoSEQ multiplex PCR, and TCRdb kept only the in-frame ones, dropping some. The sample has fewer than 300,000 clones; roughly 85% are singletons. The sample comprised peripheral blood. Receptors were obtained from a woman aged 18-30 years with acute or convalescent COVID-19.

Of note for this clone: Additional DNA sequences in this sample encode the identical CDR3. V is TRBV29-1 and J is TRBJ1-2, with 7 bases fitting TRBD1. J gave up 0 bases and V 6 bases, and 1 base lay outside the gene matches. The germline V gene has CDR1 SQVTM and CDR2 ANQGSEA. This CDR3 spans 12 amino acids. The CDR3 loop is CSVGQANYGYTF. The CDR3 DNA is TGCAGCGTCGGACAGGCTAACTATGGCTACACCTTC.

The chain combines TRBV6-1 with TRBJ2-1; perhaps TRBD2 as D (5 bases). The CDR3 is 14 amino acids. Looked up from germline, CDR1 is MNHNS and CDR2 is SASEGT. V lost 2 bases, J lost 6 bases, and 11 bases lay in between. CDR3 amino acids: CASSETRAVNEQFF. The DNA of the CDR3 is TGTGCCAGCAGTGAAACTAGAGCAGTCAATGAGCAGTTCTTC.

This chain links TRBV18 with TRBJ2-1; TRBD2 matches at 12 bases. V was pared by 3 bases and J by 5 bases, with 5 bases of the junction left unmatched. CDR1 and CDR2 from the germline V gene are KGHSH and LQKENI. The CDR3 extends over 16 amino acids. The CDR3 nucleotides read TGTGCCAGCTCACCTCCTAGCGGGAGGGCCCACAATGAGCAGTTCTTC. Translating gives CASSPPSGRAHNEQFF.

V is TRBV7-3 and J is TRBJ2-1; no clear D gene. The CDR3 consists of 16 residues. Germline CDR1 is SGHTA and CDR2 is FQGTGA. The V end was cut by 5 bases, the J end by 0 bases, with 14 bases between. For the CDR3, the DNA is TGTGCCAGCAGCCTCACTCCATCTCGCTCCTACAATGAGCAGTTCTTC. It encodes CASSLTPSRSYNEQFF.

The CDR3: CAWSVQYNQPQHF. CDR3 DNA sequence: TGTGCCTGGAGTGTACAGTACAATCAGCCCCAGCATTTT. The V gene is TRBV30, the J gene TRBJ1-5; no clear D gene. Per the germline V gene, CDR1 is GTSNPN and CDR2 is SVGIG (reference sequence). Trimming cost V 0 bases and J 3 bases, with 6 bases left between them. The CDR3 runs 13 residues.

The chain recombines TRBV12-3 or TRBV12-4 with TRBJ2-1, with a weak D call TRBD2 (5 bases). The length of the CDR3 is 12 residues. V was cut by 5 bases and J by 9 bases, with 11 bases left in between. The CDR3 bases are TGTGCCAGCAGTCTACTAGTGGGTGAGCAGTTCTTC. Translated, it gives CASSLLVGEQFF.

The rearrangement links TRBV27 to TRBJ1-6; D uncertain. There are 13 residues in the CDR3. Per germline, CDR1 MNHEY and CDR2 SMNVEV (reference sequence). V was trimmed by 7 bases and J by 9 bases, leaving 13 bases between them. CDR3 loop: CASNSGGFSPLHF. The CDR3 DNA reads as TGTGCCAGCAACTCCGGCGGCTTTTCACCCCTCCACTTT.

The V call is TRBV6-5, the J call TRBJ2-7, with 11 bases identical to TRBD1. J lost 2 bases, V lost 7 bases, and 7 bases had no gene match. In germline, CDR1 is MNHEY, CDR2 SVGAGI. CDR3 size: 15 residues. This chain's CDR3 is CASKPGQGEAYEQYF. CDR3 DNA: TGTGCCAGCAAGCCGGGACAGGGGGAGGCCTACGAGCAGTACTTC.

V usage is TRBV2 and J usage is TRBJ2-3; 11 bases agree with TRBD2. Looked up from germline, CDR1 is SNHLY and CDR2 is FYNNEI. The CDR3 is made up of 15 amino acids. V shed 9 bases, J shed 3 bases, and the junction held 8 bases outside the gene matches. CDR3 DNA sequence: TGTGCCAGATCTCGGACTAGCGGGCTAACAGATACGCAGTATTTT. Its translation is CARSRTSGLTDTQYF.

This clone has just a few counts. The chain joins TRBV15 to TRBJ1-6, with a weak D call TRBD1 (5 bases). This CDR3 comprises 15 residues. V was pared by 5 bases and J by 8 bases, with 16 bases between. Germline V gene sequence: CDR1 LNHNV, CDR2 YYDKDF (reference sequence). The CDR3 coding sequence is TGTGCCACCAGCTTTCGCGGGGGGGAAGATTCACCCCTCCACTTT. The encoded protein is CATSFRGGEDSPLHF.

The table lists this clone with a few counts. The sample carries other DNA sequences with the same CDR3. The chain couples TRBV6-2 or TRBV6-3 to TRBJ1-1; 7 bases map to TRBD1. CDR1 is MNHEY and CDR2 is SVGEGT in the germline V gene. Trimming removed 6 bases from V and 4 bases from J; junction bases left unmatched: 5. The CDR3 contains 13 residues. DNA of the CDR3: TGTGCCAGCAGCAGACAGGGTCCCACTGAAGCTTTCTTT. This gives the protein CASSRQGPTEAFF.

The chain has TRBV2 and TRBJ1-3; the D is unclear. V lost 6 bases, J lost 0 bases, and 9 bases lay in between. CDR3 length: 14 amino acids. The germline CDR1 and CDR2 sequences are SNHLY and FYNNEI. CDR3 loop: CASRLDISGNTIYF. CDR3 nucleotide sequence: TGTGCCAGCAGGTTAGATATCTCTGGAAACACCATATATTTT.